One and the same sample provided the 24 T cell receptor beta chains below, sequenced in a study of blood T cell repertoires in COVID-19. Assay used: immunoSEQ multiplex PCR; TCRdb lists only in-frame clones, some missing. Counted here are 200,000 to 250,000 clones, 83% occurring once; the ten biggest clones make up around 5.2%. Sample: peripheral blood. These receptors were collected from a human donor in a cohort sampled during active COVID-19.

This clone was observed a single time. The J gene is TRBJ2-4, the V gene TRBV5-4, with 7 bases aligning to TRBD1. V lost 4 bases to trimming and J lost 2 bases; unmatched junction nucleotides: 9. Germline V gene lookup returns CDR1 SGHNT and CDR2 YYREEE (reference sequence). The CDR3 length is 16 residues. The CDR3 DNA is TGTGCCAGCAGCCATAACTTACAGGGGACCAAAAACATTCAGTACTTC. It translates to CASSHNLQGTKNIQYF. Supplemented by reference TRBV5-4 and TRBJ2-4, the full variable domain reads ETGVTQSPTHLIKTRGQQVTLRCSSQSGHNTVSWYQQALGQGPQFIFQYYREEENGRGNFPPRFSGLQFPNYSSELNVNALELDDSALYLCASSHNLQGTKNIQYFGAGTRLSVL.

The chain is built from TRBV11-3 and TRBJ2-7; D might be TRBD1 (6 bases). V dropped 0 bases and J dropped 3 bases, with 6 bases sitting between them. Germline assignment: CDR1 SGHNT and CDR2 YENEEA. This CDR3 is built from 13 residues. CDR3 residues: CASSLDRGYEQYF. In DNA form, the CDR3 reads TGTGCCAGCAGCTTAGACAGGGGCTACGAGCAGTACTTC.

This sequence joins TRBV9 and TRBJ2-7; D is unresolved. Germline lookup yields CDR1 SGDLS and CDR2 YYNGEE. Trimming shortened V by 0 bases and J by 3 bases, and 10 bases separated the two germline ends. The CDR3 is made up of 14 amino acids. CDR3 amino acids: CASSVGNTDYEQYF. As DNA, the CDR3 is TGTGCCAGCAGCGTAGGAAACACCGACTACGAGCAGTACTTC.

In DNA, the CDR3 is TGTGCCAGTAGTAAATCGACAGGGGGCTTGGGCGAGCAGTACTTC. It yields the protein CASSKSTGGLGEQYF. The chain carries TRBV19 and TRBJ2-7; the match to TRBD1 covers 10 bases. V shed 4 bases and J 6 bases; nucleotides not matched to a gene: 9. From germline, CDR1 is LNHDA and CDR2 SQIVND (reference sequence). This CDR3 is 15 amino acids long. The entire variable domain, with the rest obtained from reference TRBV19 and TRBJ2-7, is as follows: DGGITQSPKYLFRKEGQNVTLSCEQNLNHDAMYWYRQDPGQGLRLIYYSQIVNDFQKGDIAEGYSVSREKKESFPLTVTSAQKNPTAFYLCASSKSTGGLGEQYFGPGTRLTVT.

This clone was seen a handful of times. The chain is built from TRBV27 and TRBJ1-6, with 8 bases fitting TRBD1. The CDR3 is made up of 14 amino acids. Looked up from germline, CDR1 is MNHEY and CDR2 is SMNVEV (reference sequence). V shed 8 bases, J shed 10 bases, and the junction held 10 bases outside the gene matches. The CDR3 sequence: CASGPDRARSPLHF. The CDR3 bases are TGTGCCAGCGGCCCGGACAGGGCGAGATCACCCCTCCACTTT.

V gene TRBV5-5 combines with J gene TRBJ2-3; tentatively, D is TRBD2 (5 bases). Trimming removed 5 bases from V and 0 bases from J, with 13 bases in between. This CDR3 region has 15 residues. Looked up from germline, CDR1 is SGHKS and CDR2 is YYEKEE (reference sequence). The CDR3 loop reads CASRGLAPSTDTQYF. In nucleotides, the CDR3 is TGTGCCAGCAGAGGGCTAGCACCGAGCACAGATACGCAGTATTTT.

The chain recombines TRBV11-2 with TRBJ2-7; 7 bases fit TRBD2. Germline CDR1 is SGHAT and CDR2 is FQNNGV. The CDR3 has 15 residues. V shed 1 base, J shed 6 bases, and the junction held 9 bases outside the gene matches. CDR3 DNA: TGTGCCAGCAGCTTAGTCGGCGGGGGACCCTCCGAGCAGTACTTC. It translates to CASSLVGGGPSEQYF.

The rearrangement uses TRBV5-1 and TRBJ1-4; D is ambiguous. Germline CDR1 SGHRS, CDR2 YFSETQ. Trimming took 4 bases from V and 0 from J, leaving 10 bases between them. The CDR3 runs to 15 residues. CDR3 loop: CASSPRMATNEKLFF. CDR3 DNA: TGCGCCAGCAGCCCCAGGATGGCAACTAATGAAAAACTGTTTTTT.

The chain links TRBV25-1 to TRBJ2-5, with 8 bases that match TRBD2. From germline, CDR1 is MGHDK and CDR2 SYGVNS. The J segment lost 4 bases and the V segment lost 5 bases, leaving 3 bases of the junction unmatched. The CDR3 is made up of 13 amino acids. As DNA, the CDR3 is TGTGCCAGCAGTCTGGCGGGGGGAGAGACCCAGTACTTC. Its protein is CASSLAGGETQYF.

The genes are TRBV18 and TRBJ2-5; 7 bases line up with TRBD1. Germline V lookup: CDR1 KGHSH, CDR2 LQKENI. The CDR3 consists of 13 residues. J was trimmed by 3 bases and V by 5 bases; bases with no gene match: 3. The chain's CDR3 is CASSGQAEETQYF. In nucleotides, the CDR3 is TGTGCCAGCTCAGGACAGGCGGAAGAGACCCAGTACTTC.

The V and J genes are TRBV7-6 and TRBJ2-7; no clear D. This CDR3 region has 14 residues. The V gene lost 1 base and the J gene lost 2 bases, with 9 bases spanning the gap. From germline, CDR1 is SGHVS and CDR2 FNYEAQ. The CDR3 region is CASSLGAEPYEQYF. The CDR3, as DNA: TGTGCCAGCAGCTTAGGGGCAGAACCCTACGAGCAGTACTTC.

The chain is built from TRBV10-3 and TRBJ1-4; D not certain. V lost 2 bases and J lost 6, with 16 bases in between. The germline gives CDR1 ENHRY, CDR2 SYGVKD. This CDR3 has 16 amino acids. The CDR3 DNA reads TGTGCCATCAGTGAGAGGAGAATAACCGAGGATGAAAAACTGTTTTTT. Its translation is CAISERRITEDEKLFF.

This clone was seen once. The gene calls are TRBV6-5 and TRBJ1-5; D is unclear. Germline V gene sequence: CDR1 MNHEY, CDR2 SVGAGI. This CDR3 comprises 13 residues. V lost 8 bases and J 4 bases, leaving 12 bases between the germline ends. The CDR3 DNA reads as TGTGCCAGCCGGAGAGGGCTTAATCAGCCCCAGCATTTT. It codes for CASRRGLNQPQHF.

J is TRBJ2-3 and V is TRBV21-1; the table's D call TRBD2 went unverified against the DNA. TRBV21-1 is annotated as a pseudogene. The CDR3 runs to 19 residues. CDR3 nucleotide sequence: TGTGCCAGCAGCAAAGCGACTGGGACTAGCGGGAGTATCACAGATACGCAGTATTTT. It encodes CASSKATGTSGSITDTQYF.

The chain combines TRBV7-9 with TRBJ1-1; weak D call: TRBD1 (5 bases). Between the trimmed V and J ends, which lost 5 bases and 2 bases, there was a span of 12 bases. Per the germline V gene, CDR1 is SEHNR and CDR2 is FQNEAQ (reference sequence). CDR3 length equals 14 residues. The CDR3: CASSVGGLNTEAFF. The DNA of the CDR3 is TGTGCCAGCAGCGTTGGGGGACTAAACACTGAAGCTTTCTTT.

The CDR3 DNA sequence: TGTGCCAGCAGCTCAACAGGAACAACTAATGAAAAACTGTTTTTT. It is translated as CASSSTGTTNEKLFF. The V gene is TRBV9, the J gene TRBJ1-4; D is possibly TRBD1 (5 bases). The CDR3 consists of 15 residues. V lost 4 bases to trimming and J lost 0 bases, with 10 bases between them. The V gene's germline CDR1 is SGDLS and CDR2 YYNGEE.

The V gene is TRBV5-1, the J gene TRBJ1-2, with TRBD1 matching 10 bases. CDR1 SGHRS and CDR2 YFSETQ come from the germline V gene. CDR3 length: 16 residues. V shed 0 bases, J shed 4 bases, and the junction held 6 bases outside the gene matches. The CDR3 loop is CASSLAGDRGGYGYTF. DNA for the CDR3: TGCGCCAGCAGCTTGGCCGGGGACAGGGGCGGCTATGGCTACACCTTC.

The chain combines TRBV5-1 with TRBJ2-1; D remains ambiguous. The CDR3 runs 15 residues. Trimming took off 0 bases at V and 0 bases at J, with 7 bases between the two ends. Germline CDR1 and CDR2: SGHRS and YFSETQ. The CDR3 DNA sequence: TGCGCCAGCAGCTTGGGTCTCGGCTCCTACAATGAGCAGTTCTTC. It is translated as CASSLGLGSYNEQFF.

The chain couples TRBV2 to TRBJ1-3; no definite D call. Germline assignment: CDR1 SNHLY and CDR2 FYNNEI. The CDR3 runs 14 residues. V shed 5 bases and J shed 4 bases, with 12 bases lying between them. DNA of the CDR3: TGTGCCAGCAGTTCTGACAACGCAGGAAACACCATATATTTT. It specifies CASSSDNAGNTIYF.

Ten or more counts support this clone. Different DNA sequences within this sample yield the same CDR3. This CDR3 is CASSVGAGNYGYTF. The CDR3 region has the DNA TGTGCCAGCAGCGTAGGGGCGGGAAACTATGGCTACACCTTC. This chain joins TRBV9 and TRBJ1-2; D gene uncertain. Germline V CDR1 and CDR2: SGDLS, YYNGEE. Trimming removed 0 bases at V and 2 bases at J, with 8 bases between. This CDR3 has 14 amino acids.

This chain connects TRBV15 to TRBJ2-1; 10 bases line up with TRBD1. CDR3 length: 16 residues. Unmatched junction bases numbered 11, after V lost 5 bases and J lost 7 bases. CDR1 and CDR2 (germline): LNHNV, YYDKDF (reference sequence). The CDR3 DNA reads as TGTGCCACCAGCTCCTGGGACAGGGGCCCGGGAAATGAGCAGTTCTTC. Translated, it gives CATSSWDRGPGNEQFF.

This clone was detected many times. This sequence joins TRBV5-1 and TRBJ2-7; 7 nucleotides line up with TRBD1. Germline V gives CDR1 SGHRS, CDR2 YFSETQ. This CDR3 is built from 16 residues. Germline trimming cut 0 bases from V and 0 bases from J; bases unmatched to any gene: 6. The CDR3 DNA sequence: TGCGCCAGCAGCTTGGACAGGGGCCCTGTCTCCTACGAGCAGTACTTC. As protein: CASSLDRGPVSYEQYF.

This clone occurred a few times. V is TRBV12-3 or TRBV12-4 and J is TRBJ2-1, with D unclear. The V and J ends lost 7 bases and 9 bases respectively, with 10 bases between them. There are 11 residues in the CDR3. CDR3 nucleotides: TGTGCCAGCACCCTAGTCTCTGAGCAGTTCTTC. Its protein is CASTLVSEQFF.

This clone was detected once. The chain links TRBV27 to TRBJ1-5; 7 bases line up with TRBD1. J gave up 1 base and V 7 bases, and 4 bases lay outside the gene matches. The CDR3 is made up of 14 amino acids. CDR1 is MNHEY and CDR2 is SMNVEV in the germline V gene (reference sequence). The CDR3 coding sequence is TGTGCCAGCATTGGGGGACAGAGCAATCAGCCCCAGCATTTT. Its protein product is CASIGGQSNQPQHF.